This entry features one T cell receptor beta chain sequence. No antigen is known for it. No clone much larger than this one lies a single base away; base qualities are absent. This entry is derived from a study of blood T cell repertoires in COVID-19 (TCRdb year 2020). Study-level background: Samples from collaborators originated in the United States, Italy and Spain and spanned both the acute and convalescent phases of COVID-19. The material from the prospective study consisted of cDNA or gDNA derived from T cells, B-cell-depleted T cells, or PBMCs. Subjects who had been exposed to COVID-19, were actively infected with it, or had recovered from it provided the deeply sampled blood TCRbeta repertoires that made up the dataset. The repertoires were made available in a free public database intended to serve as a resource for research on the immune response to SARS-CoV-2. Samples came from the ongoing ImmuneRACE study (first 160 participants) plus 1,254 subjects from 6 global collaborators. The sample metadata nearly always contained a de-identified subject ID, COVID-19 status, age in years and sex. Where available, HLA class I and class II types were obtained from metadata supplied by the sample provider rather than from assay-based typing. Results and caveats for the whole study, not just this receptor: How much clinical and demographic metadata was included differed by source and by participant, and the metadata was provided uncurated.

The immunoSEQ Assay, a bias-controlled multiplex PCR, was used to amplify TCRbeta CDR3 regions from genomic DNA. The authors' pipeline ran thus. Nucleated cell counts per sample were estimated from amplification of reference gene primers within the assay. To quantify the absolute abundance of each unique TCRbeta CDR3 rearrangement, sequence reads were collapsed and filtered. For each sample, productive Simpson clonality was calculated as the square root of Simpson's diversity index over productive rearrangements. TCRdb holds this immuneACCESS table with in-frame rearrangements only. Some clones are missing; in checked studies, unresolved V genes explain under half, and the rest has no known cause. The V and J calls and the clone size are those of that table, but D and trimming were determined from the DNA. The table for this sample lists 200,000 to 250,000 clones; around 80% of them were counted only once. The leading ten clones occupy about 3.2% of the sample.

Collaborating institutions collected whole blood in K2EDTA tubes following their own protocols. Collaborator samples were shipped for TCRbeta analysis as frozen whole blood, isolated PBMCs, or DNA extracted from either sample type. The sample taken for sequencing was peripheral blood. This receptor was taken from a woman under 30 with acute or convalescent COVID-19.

CDR3 loop: CASSLWGSNQPQHF. The nucleotides are TGTGCCAGCAGTTTATGGGGCAGTAATCAGCCCCAGCATTTT. The V and J genes are TRBV27 and TRBJ1-5; TRBD1 is possibly the D segment (5 matching bases). A distance of 8 bases separates the germline ends of V and J, which lose 1 base and 4 bases respectively. Based on the germline V gene (reference sequence), the CDR1 and CDR2 sequences are MNHEY and SMNVEV. The CDR3 holds 14 amino acids from the cysteine to the phenylalanine. Just the 42-base CDR3 DNA is kept, in frame starting at base 1.